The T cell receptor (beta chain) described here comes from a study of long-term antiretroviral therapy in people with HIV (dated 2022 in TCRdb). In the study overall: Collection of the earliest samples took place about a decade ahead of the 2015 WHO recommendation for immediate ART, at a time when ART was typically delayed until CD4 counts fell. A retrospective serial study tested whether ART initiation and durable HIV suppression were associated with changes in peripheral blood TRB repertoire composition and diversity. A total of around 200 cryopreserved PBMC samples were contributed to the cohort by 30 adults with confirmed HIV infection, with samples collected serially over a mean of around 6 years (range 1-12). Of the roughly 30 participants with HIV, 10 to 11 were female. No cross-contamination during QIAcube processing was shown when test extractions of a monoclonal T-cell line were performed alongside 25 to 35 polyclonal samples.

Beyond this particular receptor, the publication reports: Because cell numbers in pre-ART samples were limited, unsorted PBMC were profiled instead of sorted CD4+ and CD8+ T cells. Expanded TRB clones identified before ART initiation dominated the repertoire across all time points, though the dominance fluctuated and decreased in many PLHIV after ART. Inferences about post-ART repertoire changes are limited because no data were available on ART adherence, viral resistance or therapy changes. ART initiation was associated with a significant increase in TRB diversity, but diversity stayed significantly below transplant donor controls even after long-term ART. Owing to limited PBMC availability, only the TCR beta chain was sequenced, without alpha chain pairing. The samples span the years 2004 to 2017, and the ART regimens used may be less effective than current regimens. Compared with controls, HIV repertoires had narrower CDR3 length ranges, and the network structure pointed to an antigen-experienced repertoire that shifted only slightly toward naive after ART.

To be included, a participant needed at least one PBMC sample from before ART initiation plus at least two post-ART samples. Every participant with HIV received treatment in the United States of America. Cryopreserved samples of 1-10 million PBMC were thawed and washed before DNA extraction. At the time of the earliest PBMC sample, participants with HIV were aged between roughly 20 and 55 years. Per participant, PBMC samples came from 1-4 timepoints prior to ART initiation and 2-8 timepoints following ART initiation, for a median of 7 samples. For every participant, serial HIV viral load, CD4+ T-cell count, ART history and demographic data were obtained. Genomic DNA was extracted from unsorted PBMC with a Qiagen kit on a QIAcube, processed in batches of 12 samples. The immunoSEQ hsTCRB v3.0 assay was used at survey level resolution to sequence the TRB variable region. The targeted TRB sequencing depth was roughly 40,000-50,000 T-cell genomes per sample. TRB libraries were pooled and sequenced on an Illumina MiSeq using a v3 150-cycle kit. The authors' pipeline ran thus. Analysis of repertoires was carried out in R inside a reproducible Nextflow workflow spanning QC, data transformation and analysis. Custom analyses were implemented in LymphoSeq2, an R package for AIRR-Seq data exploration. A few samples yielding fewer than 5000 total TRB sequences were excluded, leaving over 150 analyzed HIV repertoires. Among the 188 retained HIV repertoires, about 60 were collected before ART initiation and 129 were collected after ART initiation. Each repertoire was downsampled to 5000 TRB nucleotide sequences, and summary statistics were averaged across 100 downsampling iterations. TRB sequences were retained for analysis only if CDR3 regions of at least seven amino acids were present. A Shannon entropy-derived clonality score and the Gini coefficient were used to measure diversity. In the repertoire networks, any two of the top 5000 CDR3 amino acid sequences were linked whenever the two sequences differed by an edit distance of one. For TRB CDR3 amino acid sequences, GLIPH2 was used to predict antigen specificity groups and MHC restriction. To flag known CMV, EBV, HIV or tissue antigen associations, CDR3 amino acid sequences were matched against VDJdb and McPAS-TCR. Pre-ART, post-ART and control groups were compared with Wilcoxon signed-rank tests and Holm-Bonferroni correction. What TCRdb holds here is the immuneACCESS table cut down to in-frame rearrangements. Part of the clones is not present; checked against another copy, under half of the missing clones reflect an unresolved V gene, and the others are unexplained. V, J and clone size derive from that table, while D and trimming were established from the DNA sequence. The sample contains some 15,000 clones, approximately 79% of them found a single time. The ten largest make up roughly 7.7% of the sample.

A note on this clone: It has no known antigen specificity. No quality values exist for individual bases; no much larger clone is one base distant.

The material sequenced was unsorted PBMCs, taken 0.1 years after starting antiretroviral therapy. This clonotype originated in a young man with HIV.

DNA sequence: TGTGCCAGCAGTGCTAGCAGGGGGCCCTACGAGCAGTACTTC. It encodes CASSASRGPYEQYF. This sequence uses TRBV6-1 and TRBJ2-7; TRBD1 lines up with 8 middle nucleotides. The CDR3 covers 14 residues, taking in both the cysteine and the phenylalanine. Only CDR3 DNA remains: 42 bases, in frame from the first base. Trimming accounts for 4 bases at V and 2 bases at J, while the number of junction bases matched to no gene is 4. The germline V gene supplies CDR1 MNHNS and CDR2 SASEGT.